This T cell receptor beta chain was sequenced in a study of cytomegalovirus exposure and HLA in healthy donors. Comments on this clone: What it binds is unknown.

Study conclusions and caveats: For most TCR beta V segments, an earlier analysis put the productive rate at about 87% or about 30% of the time. The authors judged a highly shared variant cluster likely a sequencing artifact. Later analysis showed TCR association rates varying by HLA locus, highest for DRB1 and lowest for HLA-C. For most subjects, TCR beta sequences were reported to predict HLA-A and HLA-B alleles with accuracy.

There are 13 residues in the CDR3. V lost 4 bases, J lost 7 bases, and 11 bases lay in between. CDR1 and CDR2 from the germline V gene are LGHNT and FRNRAP. In the PCR, 60 Vbeta and 13 Jbeta primers were used. Data came from immunoSEQ multiplex PCR; TCRdb stores just in-frame clones and leaves some out. The sample has some 120,000 clones, roughly 77% seen once; the top ten hold 1.8%. The chain recombines TRBV12-5 with TRBJ1-5; D unresolved. The sequence was collected from a man younger than 35 in good health and CMV-seronegative. The sample consisted of PBMCs. The CDR3 reads CASGSSREQPQHF. DNA of the CDR3: TGTGCTAGTGGTTCCTCCCGGGAACAGCCCCAGCATTTT.